This TCR beta chain was profiled in a study of cytomegalovirus exposure and HLA in healthy donors (dated by TCRdb to the late 2010s). Concerning the study at large: In an earlier analysis of several hundred of the donors, 250 to 300 Gb of sequence data and 95 million to 130 million unique TCR beta sequences from 180 million or so T cells were reported. An early release that covered about 600 HLA-typed donors contained about 300 gigabases of sequencing data and some 87 million unique TCR sequences. Of the 300 to 400 genotyped donors, approximately 83% fell in the genetic ancestry cluster associated with self-reported Caucasian donors. The study aimed to test whether cataloging public T cell receptors could reveal signatures of past pathogen exposure. Using immunosequencing, the study profiled T cell repertoires from around 680 subjects and related those repertoires to cytomegalovirus serostatus. In addition to the first cohort of 650 to 800 subjects, a separate validation cohort of approximately 110 different subjects was used. The study combined high-throughput TCR immunosequencing, statistical association of individual TCRs with disease status, and machine learning to predict cytomegalovirus infection status. A later analysis re-examined previously published TCR beta repertoires from just over 650 donors and added high-resolution HLA genotyping to investigate patterns of TCR occurrence. Rather than using new phenotypic data, the later analysis identified candidate immune exposures from TCR beta sequences and from how often those sequences occurred across donors. To decide whether each TCR beta V gene segment behaved as functional or pseudogenic, an earlier analysis of approximately 600 of the donors relied on high-throughput TCR beta sequencing. Alongside the repertoire data, information on donor age, sex, ethnicity and CMV serostatus was compiled. A later genetic analysis took genome-wide SNP genotypes for about 55% of the roughly 700 donors and used that subset as a discovery cohort. All discovery cohort repertoires had been generated using a single sequencing platform. Class I and class II HLA loci were covered by the typing at four-digit resolution. Typing coverage differed by locus: A, B, C, DRB1 and DQB1 were typed in roughly 620-630 donors, DQA1 in about 500, DPA1 in some 570, and DPB1 in 472. Roughly five DR-DQ haplotypes were treated as single units for association and clustering because of strong linkage in the cohort. Across roughly 420 genotyped donors of the cohort, an average of about 200,000 unique TCR beta nucleotide sequences per donor were sequenced, and around 19% of those sequences were non-productive.

The cohort consisted of some 670 healthy bone marrow donors. At the time of sampling, all cohort members were nominally healthy, though unrecorded immune exposures were likely present. The donor tested CMV seropositive and was one of the 289 seropositive cohort members. Each donor provided a peripheral blood sample, and peripheral blood mononuclear cells were used for TCR beta sequencing. Genomic DNA extraction from the blood cell samples was performed with the Qiagen DNeasy Blood Extraction Kit. The germline V gene yields SNHLY for CDR1 and FYNNEI for CDR2. V drops 6 bases and J drops 4 bases, leaving 15 bases in between. Including cysteine and phenylalanine, the CDR3 has 14 amino acids. Only CDR3 DNA remains: 42 bases, in frame from the first base. The method behind the library was the immunoSEQ multiplex PCR assay. A mixture of 60 forward primers for TCR Vbeta segments and 13 reverse primers for TCR Jbeta segments was used in the multiplex PCR. The CDR3 region of rearranged TCR beta genes was amplified from genomic DNA with a multiplex PCR assay. The Illumina HiSeq System was used to sequence the amplified TCR beta libraries as 87-base-pair reads. As for how the authors treated the data: A later analysis counted about 76 million unique TCR beta chains across the 666 repertoires, and some 12 million of these chains were shared by at least two donors. To remove PCR and sequencing errors, raw reads were error-corrected and collapsed into unique sequences using a nearest-neighbor algorithm that merged closely related sequences. To assign V, D and J gene segments, CDR3 sequences were aligned to IMGT reference sequences. For a sequence to be retained, at least a six-nucleotide match to both a V gene segment and a J gene segment was required. Rearrangements were classified as productive when the CDR3 lacked stop codons and remained in frame with V and J, and all other rearrangements were classified as non-productive. Following IMGT convention, CDR3 was defined as the stretch from the second conserved V-encoded cysteine to the conserved J-encoded phenylalanine. The earlier analysis of roughly 590 of the donors excluded any sequence lacking an unambiguous match to a single V gene segment. In an earlier analysis of 587 of the donors, V segments were called functional above 56.7% productive rearrangements and were called segregating when the between-donor standard deviation exceeded 5%. A statistical classification framework was built to diagnose cytomegalovirus status from the catalog of TCR beta chain sequences. A later analysis assigned V and J genes by comparing TCR nucleotide sequences with IMGT/GENE-DB human TR gene sequences. A later analysis assigned CDR3 sequences and most-parsimonious VDJ recombination scenarios with the TCRdist pipeline. A later analysis defined each TCR beta chain by its CDR3 amino acid sequence plus V-gene family, and excluded reads lacking a unique V-gene family. To address suspected cross-contamination and a sequencing artifact, a later analysis removed approximately 590 highly shared, low-generation-probability nucleotide sequences. A later analysis calculated a clonal expansion index for each public chain from normalized within-repertoire ranks of inferred template counts. A later analysis computed generation probabilities with a VDJ recombination model fitted to out-of-frame rearrangements, and checked the results against IGoR. In a later analysis, hypergeometric tests were used to score TCR-TCR, TCR-HLA and TCR-CMV co-occurrence, with a repertoire-size bias correction applied to TCR pairs. In a later analysis, false discovery rates were estimated by permuting HLA or CMV assignments 20 times. In a later analysis, co-occurring TCRs were grouped using DBSCAN, with TCRdist sequence similarity added in when clustering inside HLA-allele-positive subsets. Co-occurrence clustering excluded repertoires with fewer than 30,000 or more than 120,000 public chains, plus five with anomalous nucleotide sharing. Entries here come from immuneACCESS through TCRdb and include only in-frame sequences with V and J called. Some clones fail to appear in such tables; in the studies checked, an unresolved V gene covers under half of the shortfall, and the cause of the remainder is unknown. The V and J calls and clone size come from that table; D and trimming were worked out from the DNA. This sample has around 76,000 clones in its table, and 65% to 85% of those were observed once. The ten largest clones represent roughly 16% of the sample.

On the study overall, not on this receptor specifically: A group of highly shared sequence variants was considered likely to be a technical artifact of the sequencing pipeline. A later analysis found that TCR association rates varied across HLA loci, with DRB1 alleles showing the most associated TCRs and HLA-C alleles the fewest. CMV serostatus was the only immune exposure information available for the cohort. Linkage disequilibrium might explain the correlated functional status among segregating V segments, but an unknown experimental factor could not be excluded. In a later genetic analysis, fewer N-insertions in productive TCRs were reported among donors in an Asian-associated ancestry cluster than the 666-donor mean. Because HLA typing was unavailable for some donors at each locus, only the typed subset was used in association tests. In a later analysis, about 16,000 TCR beta sequences were associated with specific HLA alleles at a false discovery rate of 0.05. This cohort had only TCR beta chains sequenced, and the lack of alpha or paired-chain data limited which features could be detected. In a later analysis, HLA-associated TCR beta chains showed more clonal expansion and lower generation probabilities than non-associated chains that were equally common. The classifier was reported to diagnose cytomegalovirus status with high specificity and sensitivity in both the original and validation cohorts. Across donors, most TCR sequences were observed very rarely, whereas some public TCRs were present in many individuals. Because counts were too low, 15 to 20 rarely observed V segments, including chromosome 9 orphons, were excluded from the earlier analysis of roughly 580 of the donors. Roughly uniform sequencing depth across donors was assumed in presence/absence analyses, although this assumption may not hold. Some IMGT-functional V segments, including TRBV6-2 and TRBV6-3, could not be distinguished by the 87-base-pair reads and were therefore excluded. V-gene and J-gene trimming of TCR beta chains was associated with a missense DCLRE1C variant in a later genetic analysis, and the association was replicated in an independent cohort. In a later analysis, several top co-occurrence clusters were reported to appear linked to parvovirus B19, influenza, CMV and Epstein-Barr virus. The authors suggested that the approach could potentially be generalized to other disease states and immunological phenotypes. In vitro tests confirmed that a few of the cytomegalovirus-associated TCR beta chains recognize cytomegalovirus antigens. Most CMV-associated TCR beta chains appeared to be HLA-restricted in a later analysis, and the HLA associations seemed to be driven largely by CMV exposure. The study gave a list of 150 to 200 TCR beta chains associated with cytomegalovirus. When HLA alleles, especially DR and DQ, strongly co-occurred, TCR associations were difficult to assign to individual alleles. An earlier analysis of approximately 540 of the donors showed that most TCR beta V segments appeared in productive rearrangements either about 87% or about 30% of the time, which broadly matched IMGT annotations. A further reported finding was that TCR beta sequences accurately predicted the HLA-A and HLA-B alleles for most subjects in the first cohort.

Comments on this clone: No cognate antigen has been identified for it. Qualities for individual bases were not recorded, and no much larger clone is one base off.

The sequence derives from a woman in her thirties or forties in good health and CMV-seropositive. The sequenced material came from PBMCs. The chain couples TRBV2 to TRBJ1-1; there is no confident call for the D gene. The DNA sequence is as follows: TGTGCCAGCAGGGTCCAACTACGGGGCACTGAAGCTTTCTTT. Its coded protein is CASRVQLRGTEAFF.